Given below is one T cell receptor beta chain in context. The CDR3 runs 15 residues. The germline V gene has CDR1 MNHEY and CDR2 SVGEGT. J gave up 2 bases and V 6 bases, and 6 bases lay outside the gene matches. The data were taken from a study of blood T cell repertoires in COVID-19. Repertoires were generated with immunoSEQ multiplex PCR, while TCRdb's copy carries only in-frame clones and drops some. The sample comprises about 200,000 clones, over 75% of which are singletons, and 0.45% to 0.65% rests with the top ten. Sequenced input: peripheral blood. The chain is built from TRBV6-2 or TRBV6-3 and TRBJ1-5, with 8 positions matching TRBD1. This clonotype was sampled from a man between 45 and 60 years old with acute or convalescent COVID-19. This chain's CDR3 is CASSGQGAGNQPQHF. As DNA, the CDR3 is TGTGCCAGCAGCGGACAGGGTGCGGGCAATCAGCCCCAGCATTTT.